This T cell receptor (beta chain) was sequenced for a study of shared clonotypes between healthy human individuals. As for the study in general: A donor's plate count was three for CD4 naive and three for CD4 memory; CD8 naive had two and CD8 memory one.

This CDR3 contains 14 residues. Germline V gives CDR1 SGHTA, CDR2 FQGNSA. V shed 3 bases and J shed 6 bases, with 13 bases lying between them. Across several immunoSEQ plates, the genomic DNA of each subset was split evenly. When replicate PCRs were run on sorted subsets, they used 200 ng DNA, about 30,000 T cell genomes. Clones were sequenced by immunoSEQ multiplex PCR, and TCRdb holds only the in-frame ones, with some missing. The sample yields 1.4 million or so clones, just under 99% seen once. Input material: naive CD4+ T cells sorted from blood. Subset denoted: CD45RA+ positively selected. The clonotype originates from a man younger than 40 in good health. The genes are TRBV7-2 and TRBJ2-3; D unresolved. This CDR3 is CASSLFGPEDTQYF. DNA for the CDR3: TGTGCCAGCAGCTTGTTTGGCCCCGAGGATACGCAGTATTTT.